The 32 T cell receptor beta chains reported below all come from one sample, sequenced in a study of cytomegalovirus exposure and HLA in healthy donors. Sequenced by immunoSEQ multiplex PCR; TCRdb stores in-frame clones only, minus some. The repertoire includes fewer than 200,000 clones, 75% to 90% of them detected once, and 15% to 20% sits in the top ten. Sequencing input: PBMCs. Every receptor here comes from a man aged 18 to 29 in good health and CMV-seropositive.

CDR3 nucleotides: TGTGCCAGCAGTTTATACCCCGCCTCGGCAGGGGGCGACCAGCCCCAGCATTTT. This sequence encodes CASSLYPASAGGDQPQHF. The chain combines TRBV28 with TRBJ1-5; 8 bases are a match to TRBD1. The germline V gene has CDR1 MDHEN and CDR2 SYDVKM. V gave up 1 base and J gave up 7 bases; unmatched junction bases: 15. The CDR3 spans 18 residues.

This chain connects TRBV5-4 to TRBJ1-5, with 9 bases aligning to TRBD1. Germline trimming cut 4 bases from V and 5 bases from J; bases unmatched to any gene: 7. Germline CDR1 and CDR2: SGHNT and YYREEE (reference sequence). The CDR3 consists of 15 residues. CDR3 protein: CASSVTGGGDQPQHF. The CDR3 DNA sequence: TGTGCCAGCAGCGTTACAGGGGGCGGGGATCAGCCCCAGCATTTT.

This chain joins TRBV9 and TRBJ1-4; possibly TRBD1 for D (6 bases). Per germline, CDR1 SGDLS and CDR2 YYNGEE. This CDR3 is built from 17 residues. V lost 0 bases and J lost 1, with 13 bases in between. CDR3 in DNA: TGTGCCAGCAGCGTAGCTCCCCTACAGGGAACTAATGAAAAACTGTTTTTT. It specifies CASSVAPLQGTNEKLFF. Drawing the rest from reference TRBV9 and TRBJ1-4, the complete variable domain is DSGVTQTPKHLITATGQRVTLRCSPRSGDLSVYWYQQSLDQGLQFLIQYYNGEERAKGNILERFSAQQFPDLHSELNLSSLELGDSALYFCASSVAPLQGTNEKLFFGSGTQLSVL.

The chain couples TRBV7-9 to TRBJ1-2; 10 bases map to TRBD1. Germline lookup yields CDR1 SEHNR and CDR2 FQNEAQ (reference sequence). Germline trimming cut 5 bases from V and 14 bases from J; bases unmatched to any gene: 5. The CDR3 totals 11 residues. As DNA, the CDR3 is TGTGCCAGCAGCCGGACAGGGGGGAGTACCTTC. Residues: CASSRTGGSTF.

This clone has only a few counts. The chain recombines TRBV7-9 with TRBJ2-2; no definite D call. Trimming removed 8 bases from V and 9 bases from J, with 13 bases in between. Germline V gives CDR1 SEHNR, CDR2 FQNEAQ (reference sequence). The CDR3 is 12 residues long. The CDR3 DNA is TGTGCCAGCGGTTTGTCCGGTCGGGAGCTGTTTTTT. Residues: CASGLSGRELFF.

This clone was seen only once. The chain is built from TRBV6-1 and TRBJ2-7; D remains ambiguous. The CDR3 spans 14 residues. Trimming took 5 bases from V and 1 from J, leaving 12 bases between them. Germline CDR1 is MNHNS and CDR2 is SASEGT. The DNA for the CDR3 is TGTGCCAGCAGTTCAGGCAGTTTTTCCTACGAGCAGTACTTC. This encodes CASSSGSFSYEQYF.

This chain uses TRBV6-7 with TRBJ1-3; TRBD1 is a possible D gene (6 bases). TRBV6-7 carries the ORF label, with uncertain function. V was cut by 6 bases and J by 3 bases, with 18 bases left in between. The CDR3 spans 16 residues. CDR3 loop: CASSLRLAGDGNTIYF. DNA for the CDR3: TGTGCCAGCAGCCTCCGTTTGGCAGGGGATGGAAACACCATATATTTT.

The chain is built from TRBV28 and TRBJ1-1, with a weak D call TRBD1 (5 bases). V gave up 6 bases and J gave up 4 bases, with 12 bases separating them. This CDR3 has 13 amino acids. Germline V gives CDR1 MDHEN, CDR2 SYDVKM. CDR3 in amino acids: CASSGGGGTEAFF. CDR3 sequence (DNA): TGTGCCAGCAGCGGAGGCGGGGGCACTGAAGCTTTCTTT.

This clone showed up just once. The chain has TRBV2 and TRBJ2-7, with 12 bases fitting TRBD1. CDR1 and CDR2 (germline): SNHLY, FYNNEI. The CDR3 length is 18 residues. The J segment lost 3 bases and the V segment lost 4 bases, leaving 13 bases of the junction unmatched. The CDR3 reads CASSVPSSGTGGFYEQYF. The CDR3 DNA follows: TGTGCCAGCAGTGTTCCCAGCTCCGGGACAGGGGGCTTCTACGAGCAGTACTTC.

The V and J genes are TRBV4-1 and TRBJ2-7; D uncertain. This CDR3 is built from 12 residues. Per the germline V gene, CDR1 is MGHRA and CDR2 is YSYEKL. V was trimmed by 0 bases and J by 6 bases, leaving 6 bases between them. The CDR3 nucleotides read TGCGCCAGCAGCCAAGATCCGTCCGAGCAGTACTTC. It yields the protein CASSQDPSEQYF.

J is TRBJ2-1 and V is TRBV4-2; TRBD2 matches 7 bases. The CDR3 sequence is 16 residues long. Per the germline V gene, CDR1 is LGHNA and CDR2 is YNFKEQ. The V gene end was trimmed by 4 bases and the J gene end by 4 bases; junction bases not matched to a gene: 10. This CDR3 reads CASSPEDSGPYNEQFF. The CDR3 DNA reads as TGTGCCAGCAGCCCAGAGGATAGCGGGCCTTACAATGAGCAGTTCTTC.

The chain has TRBV30 and TRBJ1-1; D is unresolved. Between the trimmed V and J ends, which lost 4 bases and 4 bases, there was a span of 16 bases. CDR1 is GTSNPN, CDR2 SVGIG, per germline (reference sequence). The CDR3 is 14 residues long. CDR3 nucleotides: TGTGCCTGGAACCGGGGTGGGGTCGGCACTGAAGCTTTCTTT. This sequence encodes CAWNRGGVGTEAFF.

V and J are TRBV30 and TRBJ1-4, with D unclear. With 2 bases removed from V and 6 bases from J, the gap between germline ends came to 16 bases. The CDR3 has 15 amino acids. Per the germline V gene, CDR1 is GTSNPN and CDR2 is SVGIG (reference sequence). CDR3 nucleotides: TGTGCCTGGAGTCTCCCAATAGACCGGGATGAAAAACTGTTTTTT. Encoded protein: CAWSLPIDRDEKLFF. Supplemented by reference TRBV30 and TRBJ1-4, the full variable domain reads SQTIHQWPATLVQPVGSPLSLECTVEGTSNPNLYWYRQAAGRGLQLLFYSVGIGQISSEVPQNLSASRPQDRQFILSSKKLLLSDSGFYLCAWSLPIDRDEKLFFGSGTQLSVL.

This chain uses TRBV30 with TRBJ1-1; TRBD1 is a possible D gene (5 bases). V gave up 3 bases and J gave up 0 bases, with 14 bases separating them. This CDR3 has 15 amino acids. Germline CDR1 is GTSNPN and CDR2 is SVGIG (reference sequence). The CDR3 DNA sequence: TGTGCCTGGAGAAAGGGCGGCAGGGTGAACACTGAAGCTTTCTTT. It translates to CAWRKGGRVNTEAFF.

V usage is TRBV2 and J usage is TRBJ1-3, with D possibly being TRBD1 (5 bases). V was trimmed by 4 bases and J by 6 bases, leaving 13 bases between them. The CDR3 covers 14 residues. Germline V CDR1 and CDR2: SNHLY, FYNNEI. The CDR3 loop reads CASSGEQDANTIYF. DNA for the CDR3: TGTGCCAGCAGTGGAGAACAGGACGCAAACACCATATATTTT.

This clone occurred a few times. The V call is TRBV28, the J call TRBJ1-1; D not resolved. Trimming removed 5 bases at V and 1 base at J, with 14 bases between. The CDR3 extends over 15 amino acids. Germline V gene lookup returns CDR1 MDHEN and CDR2 SYDVKM. CDR3 region: CASSPVWEGNTEAFF. The CDR3 nucleotides read TGTGCCAGCAGTCCCGTTTGGGAGGGGAACACTGAAGCTTTCTTT. The whole variable domain, filled in from reference TRBV28 and TRBJ1-1, reads DVKVTQSSRYLVKRTGEKVFLECVQDMDHENMFWYRQDPGLGLRLIYFSYDVKMKEKGDIPEGYSVSREKKERFSLILESASTNQTSMYLCASSPVWEGNTEAFFGQGTRLTVV.

The chain links TRBV9 to TRBJ2-3; 9 positions match TRBD2. With 0 bases clipped from V and 6 bases from J, the junction kept 5 bases outside the gene matches. There are 15 residues in the CDR3. The germline CDR1 and CDR2 sequences are SGDLS and YYNGEE. CDR3 in DNA: TGTGCCAGCAGCGTAGAGGGGGCGGGAGGGGATACGCAGTATTTT. It encodes CASSVEGAGGDTQYF.

The chain employs TRBV13 and TRBJ1-3; no firm D call. Deletions cut 5 bases from V and 0 bases from J, with 11 bases between. Germline V gene lookup returns CDR1 PRHDT and CDR2 FYEKMQ (reference sequence). This CDR3 has 15 amino acids. CDR3 nucleotide sequence: TGTGCCAGCAGCCACGGCGGAGTCTCTGGAAACACCATATATTTT. This codes for CASSHGGVSGNTIYF.

This chain connects TRBV11-3 to TRBJ2-2; 11 bases line up with TRBD2. With 5 bases clipped from V and 1 base from J, the junction kept 3 bases outside the gene matches. Germline lookup yields CDR1 SGHNT and CDR2 YENEEA. The CDR3 sequence is 16 residues long. The CDR3 protein is CASSPTSGGNTGELFF. The CDR3 region has the DNA TGTGCCAGCAGCCCAACTAGCGGGGGGAACACCGGGGAGCTGTTTTTT.

This chain joins TRBV27 and TRBJ2-1; TRBD2 aligns across 13 bases. After removal of 0 bases from V and 8 bases from J, the junction contained 7 bases not matched to a gene. The CDR3 is made up of 17 amino acids. Germline CDR1 and CDR2: MNHEY and SMNVEV (reference sequence). This chain's CDR3 is CASSLSPTSGRAYEQFF. The CDR3 nucleotides read TGTGCCAGCAGTTTATCTCCAACTAGCGGGAGGGCTTATGAGCAGTTCTTC.

The V and J genes are TRBV2 and TRBJ1-1; D unclear. Trimming pared 4 bases from V and 5 bases from J, leaving 11 bases between. Germline V gene lookup returns CDR1 SNHLY and CDR2 FYNNEI. This CDR3 contains 13 residues. The CDR3 protein is CASSVSWETEAFF. Written as DNA, the CDR3 is TGTGCCAGCAGTGTAAGTTGGGAGACTGAAGCTTTCTTT.

The chain couples TRBV6-1 to TRBJ2-3; 7 bases align to TRBD2. Germline CDR1 reads MNHNS; CDR2 reads SASEGT. CDR3 length: 15 amino acids. The J segment lost 4 bases and the V segment lost 4 bases, leaving 8 bases of the junction unmatched. In nucleotides, the CDR3 is TGTGCCAGCAGTGGGGACTATGATCTTTCAGATACGCAGTATTTT. This sequence encodes CASSGDYDLSDTQYF.

The chain has TRBV27 and TRBJ2-2; D uncertain. V was shortened by 0 bases and J by 1 base, with 6 bases between the two germline ends. Looked up from germline, CDR1 is MNHEY and CDR2 is SMNVEV (reference sequence). The CDR3 consists of 15 residues. The CDR3 nucleotides read TGTGCCAGCAGTTTATCGTGGCAGAACACCGGGGAGCTGTTTTTT. Translation: CASSLSWQNTGELFF.

A single count supports this clone. The V and J genes are TRBV5-1 and TRBJ1-1, with D perhaps matching TRBD1 (5 bases). Trimming pared 3 bases from V and 7 bases from J, leaving 10 bases between. The CDR3 is 12 residues long. From germline, CDR1 is SGHRS and CDR2 YFSETQ. CDR3 bases: TGCGCCAGCAGCTCCGGGACTTTTGAAGCTTTCTTT. Its translation: CASSSGTFEAFF.

The CDR3 nucleotides are TGTGCCAGCAGCTTGGGGACTAGCGACGAGCAGTACTTC. This gives the protein CASSLGTSDEQYF. The chain uses TRBV5-6 and TRBJ2-7; 9 bases agree with TRBD2. Germline V gives CDR1 SGHDT, CDR2 YYEEEE. The V gene end was trimmed by 0 bases and the J gene end by 5 bases; junction bases not matched to a gene: 0. This CDR3 region has 13 residues.

This chain connects TRBV7-2 to TRBJ1-2; 8 nucleotides line up with TRBD1. The CDR3 is made up of 13 amino acids. The germline V gene has CDR1 SGHTA and CDR2 FQGNSA. J lost 6 bases, V lost 6 bases, and 6 bases had no gene match. CDR3 in DNA: TGTGCCAGCAGTTTTACAGGGGGTAATGGCTACACCTTC. Protein product: CASSFTGGNGYTF.

The chain has TRBV7-3 and TRBJ2-1; the match to TRBD2 covers 10 bases. Germline CDR1 is SGHTA and CDR2 is FQGTGA. The V and J ends lost 5 bases and 1 base, in that order; junction bases with no gene match: 2. The CDR3 extends over 15 amino acids. The CDR3 region is CASSVTSGSYNEQFF. As DNA, the CDR3 is TGTGCCAGCAGCGTGACTAGCGGGTCCTACAATGAGCAGTTCTTC.

There are a few counts of this clone. This chain joins TRBV6-6 and TRBJ2-1, with D perhaps TRBD1 (7 bases). Looked up from germline, CDR1 is MNHNY and CDR2 is SVGAGI (reference sequence). This CDR3 spans 15 amino acids. Between the trimmed V and J ends, which lost 7 bases and 4 bases, there was a span of 17 bases. CDR3 protein: CASTQGGHLYNEQFF. CDR3 DNA sequence: TGTGCCAGCACCCAGGGGGGACACCTTTACAATGAGCAGTTCTTC.

The chain carries TRBV7-9 and TRBJ1-2; D gene ambiguous. The V and J ends lost 7 bases and 6 bases respectively, with 9 bases between them. Germline V gives CDR1 SEHNR, CDR2 FQNEAQ (reference sequence). The CDR3 is 11 amino acids. The CDR3 loop is CASTFTHGYTF. The CDR3 DNA sequence: TGTGCCAGCACATTTACACATGGCTACACCTTC. The variable domain in full, completed from reference TRBV7-9 and TRBJ1-2, reads DTGVSQNPRHKITKRGQNVTFRCDPISEHNRLYWYRQTLGQGPEFLTYFQNEAQLEKSRLLSDRFSAERPKGSFSTLEIQRTEQGDSAMYLCASTFTHGYTFGSGTRLTVV.

The rearrangement uses TRBV29-1 and TRBJ2-1; no clear D. Between the trimmed V and J ends, which lost 5 bases and 3 bases, there was a span of 2 bases. This CDR3 is 10 amino acids long. Germline CDR1 reads SQVTM; CDR2 reads ANQGSEA. CDR3 DNA sequence: TGCAGCGTTCGCTACAATGAGCAGTTCTTC. Protein: CSVRYNEQFF.

This clone showed up just a few times. The chain combines TRBV7-3 with TRBJ2-3; TRBD2 matches 7 bases. Germline lookup yields CDR1 SGHTA and CDR2 FQGTGA. This CDR3 contains 15 residues. With 5 bases clipped from V and 0 bases from J, the junction kept 5 bases outside the gene matches. In DNA, the CDR3 is TGTGCCAGCAGCCAGACTAGCTATAGCACAGATACGCAGTATTTT. This codes for CASSQTSYSTDTQYF.

The chain uses TRBV6-5 and TRBJ1-2; TRBD1 aligns across 9 bases. The germline V gene encodes CDR1 MNHEY and CDR2 SVGAGI. The CDR3 is 14 residues long. V dropped 7 bases and J dropped 4; count of bases not matched to a gene: 7. CDR3 nucleotides: TGTGCCAGCAATCGACAGGGGGAAGGCTATGGCTACACCTTC. Translated, it gives CASNRQGEGYGYTF.